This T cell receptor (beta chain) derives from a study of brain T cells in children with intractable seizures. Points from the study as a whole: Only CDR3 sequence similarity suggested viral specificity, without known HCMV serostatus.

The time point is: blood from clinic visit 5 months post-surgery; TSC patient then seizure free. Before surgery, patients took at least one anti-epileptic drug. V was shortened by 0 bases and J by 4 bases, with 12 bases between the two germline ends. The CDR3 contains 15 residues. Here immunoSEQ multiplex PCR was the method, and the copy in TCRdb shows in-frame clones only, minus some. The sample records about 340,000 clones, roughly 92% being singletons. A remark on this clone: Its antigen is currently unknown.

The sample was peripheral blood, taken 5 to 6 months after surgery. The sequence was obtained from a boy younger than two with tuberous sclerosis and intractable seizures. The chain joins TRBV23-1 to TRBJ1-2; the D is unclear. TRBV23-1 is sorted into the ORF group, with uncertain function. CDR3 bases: TGCGCCAGCAGTCAATCGGTCTGGAGCTCCTATGGCTACACCTTC. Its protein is CASSQSVWSSYGYTF.